This T cell receptor (beta chain) was sequenced in a study of cytomegalovirus exposure and HLA in healthy donors. The overall study: Earlier findings included some 120 million unique TCR beta sequences obtained from 150 million to 200 million T cells.

The CDR3 covers 12 residues. From germline, CDR1 is SGHAT and CDR2 FQNNGV. The V gene lost 3 bases and the J gene lost 6 bases, with 8 bases spanning the gap. On this clone: Its antigen is unidentified.

PCR primers comprised 60 Vbeta and 13 Jbeta primers. TCRdb's copy holds only in-frame clones and misses some; the assay was immunoSEQ multiplex PCR. The sample lists 50,000 to 65,000 clones, about 70% occurring once. General study points: The authors later found TCR association rates varying by HLA locus, with DRB1 most and HLA-C fewest. The CMV antigen specificity of a few CMV-associated chains was confirmed through in vitro analysis.

Regarding donors, all were healthy bone marrow donors. Sample: PBMCs. The chain combines TRBV11-2 with TRBJ1-1; no firm D call. The clonotype originates from a woman aged 50 to 60 in good health and CMV-seropositive. CDR3 loop: CASSFRESEAFF. The DNA of the CDR3 is TGTGCCAGCAGCTTTCGGGAGTCTGAAGCTTTCTTT.